This passage covers 6 T cell receptor beta chains from one sample sequenced in a study of T cells in localized non-small cell lung cancer. TCRdb's table, derived via immunoSEQ multiplex PCR, lists solely in-frame clones and lacks some. Counted here are 2,000 or so clones, around a third occurring once; the ten biggest clones make up approximately 10%. This specimen consisted of lung tumor tissue, obtained before any cancer treatment. Every receptor here comes from a female donor older than 55 with stage I lung adenocarcinoma.

The chain links TRBV30 to TRBJ2-7, with unresolved D. The V end was cut by 1 base, the J end by 7 bases, with 14 bases between. The CDR3 sequence is 13 residues long. CDR1 GTSNPN and CDR2 SVGIG come from the germline V gene (reference sequence). CDR3 protein: CAWSGTTTGEQYF. For the CDR3, the DNA is TGTGCCTGGAGTGGTACTACCACTGGTGAGCAGTACTTC.

This sequence joins TRBV19 and TRBJ2-3; unclear D gene. Trimming shortened V by 5 bases and J by 8 bases, and 11 bases separated the two germline ends. Germline CDR1 and CDR2: LNHDA and SQIVND (reference sequence). CDR3 length: 12 amino acids. CDR3 amino acids: CASSPRLGTQYF. Written as DNA, the CDR3 is TGTGCCAGTAGTCCCAGATTGGGTACGCAGTATTTT.

In its sample, this clone is medium-sized. The genes are TRBV11-3 and TRBJ2-7; tentatively, D is TRBD1 (5 bases). V lost 3 bases, J lost 5 bases, and 14 bases lay in between. This CDR3 comprises 14 residues. Germline V gene sequence: CDR1 SGHNT, CDR2 YENEEA. The CDR3 DNA reads TGTGCCAGCAGCTTGACAGCTCGCCTGGACGAGCAGTACTTC. Protein sequence: CASSLTARLDEQYF.

This clone was seen more than once but under ten times. The genes are TRBV11-3 and TRBJ2-3; the match to TRBD2 covers 7 bases. The junction had 10 bases not matched to a gene; V was cut back by 4 bases and J by 3 bases. CDR1 is SGHNT and CDR2 is YENEEA in the germline V gene. CDR3 length: 16 residues. The CDR3 DNA reads as TGTGCCAGCAGCTCACAGGCGGGGGTCCGAACAGATACGCAGTATTTT. Translating gives CASSSQAGVRTDTQYF.

This clone was seen more than once but under ten times. The V and J genes are TRBV6-8 and TRBJ2-7, with D possibly being TRBD1 (6 bases). V was cut by 5 bases and J by 0 bases, with 17 bases left in between. The CDR3 totals 16 residues. Germline CDR1 and CDR2: MNHGY and SAAAGT. CDR3 in amino acids: CASSDSLGHRSYEQYF. The CDR3 coding sequence is TGTGCCAGCAGTGACAGCTTGGGACACCGCTCCTACGAGCAGTACTTC.

The rearrangement uses TRBV19 and TRBJ1-2; 8 bases line up with TRBD1. J gave up 8 bases and V 4 bases, and 9 bases lay outside the gene matches. The length of the CDR3 is 14 residues. The germline V gene has CDR1 LNHDA and CDR2 SQIVND (reference sequence). The CDR3 sequence is CASSSLGQGVGYTF. CDR3 in DNA: TGTGCCAGTAGTAGTCTCGGACAGGGAGTAGGCTACACCTTC.